One and the same sample provided the 27 T cell receptor beta chains below, sequenced in a study of T cell changes during pregnancy in multiple sclerosis. The method was immunoSEQ multiplex PCR; TCRdb's version includes in-frame clones alone and lacks a portion of them. The data hold about 50,000 clones, with roughly nine tenths observed a single time. Sequenced material: CD4+ T cells from peripheral blood mononuclear cells, taken before pregnancy. The receptors were sampled from a female donor with multiple sclerosis, enrolled in a pregnancy study.

A single count supports this clone. The genes are TRBV25-1 and TRBJ1-2, with D perhaps matching TRBD1 (5 bases). Germline assignment: CDR1 MGHDK and CDR2 SYGVNS. V lost 4 bases and J 4 bases, leaving 13 bases between the germline ends. The CDR3 is made up of 14 amino acids. DNA of the CDR3: TGTGCCAGCAGTGGGGGGGTGATGATCTATGGCTACACCTTC. It is translated as CASSGGVMIYGYTF.

The V gene is TRBV2, the J gene TRBJ2-1; possibly TRBD2 for D (6 bases). V dropped 2 bases and J dropped 1 base, with 12 bases sitting between them. The CDR3 loop spans 16 amino acids. CDR1 is SNHLY and CDR2 is FYNNEI in the germline V gene. The CDR3 loop is CASSERGLTSYNEQFF. As DNA, the CDR3 is TGTGCCAGCAGTGAACGGGGACTGACTTCCTACAATGAGCAGTTCTTC.

This chain links TRBV2 with TRBJ2-1; perhaps TRBD2 as D (6 bases). The V and J ends lost 3 bases and 2 bases respectively, with 14 bases between them. Germline V gives CDR1 SNHLY, CDR2 FYNNEI. The CDR3 is 16 amino acids. The CDR3 nucleotides are TGTGCCAGCAGTGAGATACTAGCTGTTACCTACAATGAGCAGTTCTTC. This encodes CASSEILAVTYNEQFF.

The chain uses TRBV6-5 and TRBJ2-6; the D is unclear. The CDR3 covers 13 residues. Germline V gene sequence: CDR1 MNHEY, CDR2 SVGAGI. Trimming stripped 2 bases from V and 4 bases from J, with 3 bases between. The chain's CDR3 is CASSYQGANVLTF. In nucleotides, the CDR3 is TGTGCCAGCAGTTACCAGGGGGCCAACGTCCTGACTTTC.

The V gene is TRBV6-1, the J gene TRBJ2-2, with a weak D call TRBD1 (6 bases). The CDR3 covers 15 residues. The V gene lost 4 bases and the J gene lost 10 bases, with 19 bases spanning the gap. Germline CDR1 MNHNS, CDR2 SASEGT. The CDR3 reads CASSVRTDSWKELFF. Here the CDR3 DNA reads TGTGCCAGCAGTGTTAGGACAGATAGTTGGAAGGAGCTGTTTTTT.

The chain combines TRBV12-5 with TRBJ2-1, with 9 bases identical to TRBD2. Trimming cost V 7 bases and J 7 bases; bases outside gene matches: 11. The CDR3 sequence is 15 residues long. Per germline, CDR1 LGHNT and CDR2 FRNRAP. In DNA, the CDR3 is TGTGCTAGTGCCCCAAGCGGGAGGTGGTCGAATGAGCAGTTCTTC. Translated, it gives CASAPSGRWSNEQFF. The full variable domain, in which reference TRBV12-5 and TRBJ2-1 provide the parts outside the CDR3, is DARVTQTPRHKVTEMGQEVTMRCQPILGHNTVFWYRQTMMQGLELLAYFRNRAPLDDSGMPKDRFSAEMPDATLATLKIQPSEPRDSAVYFCASAPSGRWSNEQFFGPGTRLTVL.

The genes are TRBV7-2 and TRBJ2-1; no firm D call. CDR1 is SGHTA and CDR2 is FQGNSA in the germline V gene. The V and J ends lost 6 bases and 8 bases respectively, with 11 bases between them. The CDR3 is made up of 12 amino acids. In nucleotides, the CDR3 is TGTGCCAGCAGTCGTAATCCCCATGAGCAGTTCTTC. Translation: CASSRNPHEQFF.

J is TRBJ1-5 and V is TRBV19; 8 bases map to TRBD1. The CDR3 has 17 amino acids. Germline CDR1 LNHDA, CDR2 SQIVND (reference sequence). Trimming took 3 bases from V and 2 from J; bases not matched to a gene: 9. The chain's CDR3 is CASSMGSGGSRNQPQHF. The CDR3, as DNA: TGTGCCAGTAGTATGGGCTCAGGGGGCTCGCGCAATCAGCCCCAGCATTTT.

This chain links TRBV7-2 with TRBJ1-5, with 7 bases aligning to TRBD1. CDR3 size: 16 residues. Germline V gene data show CDR1 as SGHTA and CDR2 as FQGNSA. V was pared by 5 bases and J by 4 bases, with 11 bases of the junction left unmatched. Here the CDR3 DNA reads TGTGCCAGCAGCCCCGAAGGGACAGTCAAGAATCAGCCCCAGCATTTT. It encodes CASSPEGTVKNQPQHF.

CDR3 nucleotide sequence: TGTGCCAGCAGCTTAGACGAGTTAACCGGGGAGCTGTTTTTT. It encodes CASSLDELTGELFF. This chain uses TRBV7-8 with TRBJ2-2; D not certain. V shed 1 base and J shed 5 bases, with 8 bases lying between them. The length of the CDR3 is 14 residues. Germline CDR1 reads SGHVS; CDR2 reads FQNEAQ.

This clone was observed once. The chain couples TRBV30 to TRBJ2-7; possibly TRBD2 for D (7 bases). This CDR3 region has 17 residues. Germline V gene data show CDR1 as GTSNPN and CDR2 as SVGIG (reference sequence). V gave up 0 bases and J gave up 3 bases, with 21 bases separating them. CDR3 coding DNA: TGTGCCTGGAGTGTACTTGTATGGGGGGGGCGGAACTACGAGCAGTACTTC. Protein product: CAWSVLVWGGRNYEQYF.

For the CDR3, the DNA is TGTGCCAGCAGCTTTCCGCTCCCCGAGAGGGAGCAGTACTTC. Its protein is CASSFPLPEREQYF. The chain employs TRBV7-2 and TRBJ2-7; D is ambiguous. V was pared by 3 bases and J by 7 bases, with 16 bases between. Germline CDR1 reads SGHTA; CDR2 reads FQGNSA. This CDR3 comprises 14 residues.

The rearrangement uses TRBV18 and TRBJ2-5; a possible D gene is TRBD1 (6 bases). Trimming cost V 3 bases and J 3 bases, with 17 bases left between them. CDR1 is KGHSH, CDR2 LQKENI, per germline. This CDR3 contains 16 residues. This chain's CDR3 is CASSPKKTGGKETQYF. CDR3 sequence (DNA): TGTGCCAGCTCACCTAAAAAGACAGGCGGCAAAGAGACCCAGTACTTC.

The rearrangement links TRBV6-5 to TRBJ2-1; 9 bases are shared with TRBD1. The CDR3 has 15 residues. Germline CDR1 is MNHEY and CDR2 is SVGAGI. V lost 6 bases, J lost 3 bases, and 6 bases stayed unmatched. The CDR3 loop reads CASSVDRGGYNEQFF. In DNA, the CDR3 is TGTGCCAGCAGCGTCGACAGGGGGGGCTACAATGAGCAGTTCTTC.

This chain joins TRBV2 and TRBJ2-3; the match to TRBD2 covers 8 bases. J was trimmed by 4 bases and V by 8 bases; bases with no gene match: 8. Germline values: CDR1 SNHLY, CDR2 FYNNEI. This CDR3 comprises 14 residues. CDR3 region: CASRREVYPDTQYF. In DNA form, the CDR3 reads TGTGCCAGCCGGCGGGAGGTCTACCCAGATACGCAGTATTTT.

The rearrangement joins TRBV5-1 to TRBJ2-1, with 10 bases identical to TRBD1. Germline V gene lookup returns CDR1 SGHRS and CDR2 YFSETQ. The CDR3 is made up of 14 amino acids. J gave up 7 bases and V 5 bases, and 6 bases lay outside the gene matches. The CDR3 DNA sequence: TGCGCCAGCAGAAGGACAGGGGGTGGAAATGAGCAGTTCTTC. Amino acid sequence: CASRRTGGGNEQFF.

The CDR3 spells CASSIQGSYEQYF. CDR3 bases: TGTGCCAGCTCAATACAGGGGTCATACGAGCAGTACTTC. This sequence joins TRBV18 and TRBJ2-7; TRBD1 matches at 7 bases. Germline loops: CDR1 KGHSH, CDR2 LQKENI. The ends lost 5 bases at V and 4 bases at J; junction bases unmatched: 5. This CDR3 has 13 residues.

The chain employs TRBV7-2 and TRBJ1-2, with D maybe TRBD1 (6 bases). The CDR3 is 16 residues long. The ends were cut back, 0 bases at V and 2 bases at J, with 13 bases in the middle. In germline, CDR1 is SGHTA, CDR2 FQGNSA. CDR3 bases: TGTGCCAGCAGCTTAGCGAGGGGACAAGGGAACTATGGCTACACCTTC. It is translated as CASSLARGQGNYGYTF.

A remark on this clone: One junction end disagrees with the germline gene, perhaps due to a read error. The rearrangement links TRBV6-7 to TRBJ2-7, with D possibly TRBD2 on 6 matching bases. TRBV6-7 is designated an ORF whose function remains uncertain. This CDR3 contains 15 residues. The CDR3 DNA sequence: TGTGCCAGTAGTTATCGGGGAGGACCCGCCTACGAGCAGTACTTC. It is translated as CASSYRGGPAYEQYF.

To note about this clone: This sample also contains other DNA sequences that code for the same CDR3. The rearrangement uses TRBV5-1 and TRBJ2-7, with D possibly being TRBD1 (5 bases). The CDR3 totals 14 residues. The V gene lost 0 bases and the J gene lost 7 bases, with 14 bases spanning the gap. CDR1 and CDR2 from the germline V gene are SGHRS and YFSETQ. CDR3 coding DNA: TGCGCCAGCAGCTTGGGGCAGGGTCCCAGAGAGCAGTACTTC. Translating it yields CASSLGQGPREQYF.

The J gene is TRBJ1-1, the V gene TRBV6-4; D gene unclear. CDR3 size: 14 residues. Deletions cut 3 bases from V and 4 bases from J, with 12 bases between. From germline, CDR1 is MRHNA and CDR2 SNTAGT. CDR3 nucleotides: TGTGCCAGCAGTGAAGGAGGGTTGGGCACTGAAGCTTTCTTT. It codes for CASSEGGLGTEAFF.

V gene TRBV18 combines with J gene TRBJ2-7; TRBD2 matches 9 bases. This CDR3 is 16 amino acids long. V dropped 0 bases and J dropped 2; count of bases not matched to a gene: 5. Germline assignment: CDR1 KGHSH and CDR2 LQKENI. CDR3 region: CASSPPTAGGPYEQYF. DNA for the CDR3: TGTGCCAGCTCACCACCGACAGCGGGAGGACCCTACGAGCAGTACTTC.

The chain links TRBV27 to TRBJ2-1, with 11 bases aligning to TRBD2. Per germline, CDR1 MNHEY and CDR2 SMNVEV (reference sequence). The CDR3 sequence is 18 residues long. The trim removed 2 bases at V and 4 bases at J, leaving 10 bases unmatched. The CDR3 spells CASSLGLAGGLPYNEQFF. The CDR3 DNA sequence: TGTGCCAGCAGTTTAGGCCTAGCGGGAGGTTTACCGTACAATGAGCAGTTCTTC.

This rearrangement joins TRBV11-3 to TRBJ2-1, with 8 bases fitting TRBD2. In germline, CDR1 is SGHNT, CDR2 YENEEA. V dropped 1 base and J dropped 7; count of bases not matched to a gene: 6. This CDR3 region has 15 residues. The CDR3 DNA sequence: TGTGCCAGCAGCTTAGCGGGAGGGCCTAGGAATGAGCAGTTCTTC. It yields the protein CASSLAGGPRNEQFF.

This clone has only a few counts. The rearrangement links TRBV6-1 to TRBJ2-6; 7 nucleotides agree with TRBD1. The CDR3 has 15 residues. Germline CDR1 is MNHNS and CDR2 is SASEGT. V shed 8 bases, J shed 4 bases, and the junction held 8 bases outside the gene matches. CDR3 loop: CASLPTGRGANVLTF. The DNA of the CDR3 is TGTGCCAGCCTGCCGACAGGGAGAGGGGCCAACGTCCTGACTTTC.

The rearrangement uses TRBV30 and TRBJ1-5; 9 bases line up with TRBD1. This CDR3 is 13 amino acids long. Unmatched junction bases numbered 8, after V lost 3 bases and J lost 11 bases. CDR1 is GTSNPN and CDR2 is SVGIG in the germline V gene (reference sequence). This CDR3 reads CAWSLQQGATQHF. The CDR3 nucleotides are TGTGCCTGGAGCCTTCAACAGGGGGCTACCCAGCATTTT.

The rearrangement joins TRBV7-2 to TRBJ1-1, with no clear D. The CDR3 is 17 residues long. Germline CDR1 reads SGHTA; CDR2 reads FQGNSA. V lost 5 bases, J lost 0 bases, and 19 bases lay in between. In DNA, the CDR3 is TGTGCCAGCAGCCACAAGGTGGGCGCTCGCATGAACACTGAAGCTTTCTTT. Protein product: CASSHKVGARMNTEAFF.